Sequencing of this T cell receptor (beta chain) was carried out in a study of siplizumab effects on memory and regulatory T cells. Whole-study findings and limits: Alloreactive sequences that could be traced to unstimulated CD4+ memory cells showed a significant reduction under siplizumab. Tracing alloreactive clones into unstimulated subsets worked for only a minor fraction of them. Naive-or-memory phenotypes were unassignable for roughly 75-95% of proliferating CD4+ or CD8+ clones. Researchers did not confirm the suppressive function of proliferating Tregs from siplizumab cultures.

As for this clone: Its cognate antigen is unknown.

Profiling relied on immunoSEQ multiplex PCR, and the TCRdb table lists in-frame clones only, not all of them. The repertoire holds 100,000 to 110,000 clones, approximately 92% seen once, with 0.13% to 0.15% in the top ten. In germline, CDR1 is SEHNR, CDR2 FQNEAQ (reference sequence). The CDR3 has 14 residues. Trimming removed 5 bases at V and 3 bases at J, with 11 bases between. V gene TRBV7-9 combines with J gene TRBJ2-4; no clear D gene. The sequencing sample was made of CD4+ T cells sorted from blood. The clonotype was recovered from a human donor in good health. CDR3 amino acids: CASSGRVGKNIQYF. CDR3 nucleotides: TGTGCCAGCAGCGGTAGGGTGGGCAAAAACATTCAGTACTTC.